What follows describes a single T cell receptor (beta chain). Under the authors' procedure: Reference gene primers were amplified, and this amplification served to estimate nucleated cell counts. The method was immunoSEQ multiplex PCR; TCRdb's version includes in-frame clones alone and lacks a portion of them. Clone size and the V and J calls come from that table; the DNA yielded D and trimming. This sample has roughly 450,000 clones, with 80% to 95% found just once. This sample is part of a study of blood T cell repertoires in COVID-19. This CDR3 region has 15 residues. V lost 4 bases, J lost 5 bases, and 5 bases stayed unmatched. Germline V gene data show CDR1 as LGHDT and CDR2 as YNNKEL (reference sequence).

What was sequenced was PBMCs or T cells enriched from blood (not recorded which). The chain links TRBV3-1 (or the pseudogene TRBV3-2) to TRBJ2-7, with TRBD2 identical over 13 bases. This clonotype was obtained from a man younger than 35 who had recovered from COVID-19. The CDR3 DNA sequence: TGTGCCAGCAGCCGGACTAGCGGGAGTATGAACGAGCAGTACTTC. This sequence encodes CASSRTSGSMNEQYF.